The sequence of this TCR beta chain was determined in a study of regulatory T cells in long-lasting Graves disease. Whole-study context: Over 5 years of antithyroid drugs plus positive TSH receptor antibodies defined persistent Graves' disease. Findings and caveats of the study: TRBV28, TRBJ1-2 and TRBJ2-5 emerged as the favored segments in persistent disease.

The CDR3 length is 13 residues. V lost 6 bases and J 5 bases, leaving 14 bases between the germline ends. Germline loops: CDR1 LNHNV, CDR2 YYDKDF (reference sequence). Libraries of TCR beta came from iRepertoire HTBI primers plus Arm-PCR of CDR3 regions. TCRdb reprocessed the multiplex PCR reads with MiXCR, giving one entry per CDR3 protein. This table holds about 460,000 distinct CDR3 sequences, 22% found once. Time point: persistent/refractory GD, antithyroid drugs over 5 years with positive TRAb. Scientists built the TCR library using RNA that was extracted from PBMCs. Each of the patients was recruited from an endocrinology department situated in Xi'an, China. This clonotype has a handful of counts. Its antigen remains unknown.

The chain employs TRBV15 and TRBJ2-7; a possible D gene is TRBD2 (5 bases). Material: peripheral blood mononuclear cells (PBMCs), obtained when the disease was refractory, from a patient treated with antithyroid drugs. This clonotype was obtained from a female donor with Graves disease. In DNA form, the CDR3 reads TGTGCCACCAGTCCCCGCCGGGGAGACGAGCAGTACTTC. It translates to CATSPRRGDEQYF.